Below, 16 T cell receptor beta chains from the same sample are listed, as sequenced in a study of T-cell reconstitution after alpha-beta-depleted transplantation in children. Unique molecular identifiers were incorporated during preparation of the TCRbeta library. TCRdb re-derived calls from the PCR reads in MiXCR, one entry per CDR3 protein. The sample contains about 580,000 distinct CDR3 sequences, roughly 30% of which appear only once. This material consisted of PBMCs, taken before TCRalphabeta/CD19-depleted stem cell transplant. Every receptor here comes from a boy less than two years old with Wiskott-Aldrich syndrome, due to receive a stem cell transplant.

CDR3 coding DNA: TGCGCCAGCAGCGTGCCAAGCACAGATACGCAGTATTTT. Translating it yields CASSVPSTDTQYF. The V gene is TRBV5-1, the J gene TRBJ2-3; no clear D. V gave up 4 bases and J gave up 0 bases, with 6 bases separating them. CDR3 length: 13 residues. Germline V CDR1 and CDR2: SGHRS, YFSETQ.

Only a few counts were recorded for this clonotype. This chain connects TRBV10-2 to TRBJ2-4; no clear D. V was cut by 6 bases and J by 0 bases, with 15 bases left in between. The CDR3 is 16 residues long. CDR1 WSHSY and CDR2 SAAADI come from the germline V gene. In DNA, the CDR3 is TGCGCCAGCAGCTCCACATGGACGTTAGCCAAAAACATTCAGTACTTC. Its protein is CASSSTWTLAKNIQYF.

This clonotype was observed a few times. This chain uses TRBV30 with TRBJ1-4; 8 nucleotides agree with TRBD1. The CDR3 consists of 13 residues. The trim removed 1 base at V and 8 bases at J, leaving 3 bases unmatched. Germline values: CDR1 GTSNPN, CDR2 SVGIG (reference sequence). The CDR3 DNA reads TGTGCCTGGAGTGGACAGGGGCTGGAAAAACTGTTTTTT. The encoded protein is CAWSGQGLEKLFF.

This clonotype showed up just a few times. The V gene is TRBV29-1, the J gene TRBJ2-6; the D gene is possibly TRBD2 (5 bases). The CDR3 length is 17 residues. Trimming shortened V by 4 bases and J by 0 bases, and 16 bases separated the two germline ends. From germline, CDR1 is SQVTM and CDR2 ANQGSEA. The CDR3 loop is CSVAPAAGSSGANVLTF. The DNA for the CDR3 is TGCAGCGTTGCCCCAGCGGCAGGTAGCTCTGGGGCCAACGTCCTGACTTTC.

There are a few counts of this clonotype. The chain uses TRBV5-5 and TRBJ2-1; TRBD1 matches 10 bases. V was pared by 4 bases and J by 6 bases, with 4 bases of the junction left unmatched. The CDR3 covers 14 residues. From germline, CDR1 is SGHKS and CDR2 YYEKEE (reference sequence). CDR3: CASSKWTGGNEQFF. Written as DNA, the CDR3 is TGTGCCAGCAGCAAATGGACAGGGGGCAATGAGCAGTTCTTC.

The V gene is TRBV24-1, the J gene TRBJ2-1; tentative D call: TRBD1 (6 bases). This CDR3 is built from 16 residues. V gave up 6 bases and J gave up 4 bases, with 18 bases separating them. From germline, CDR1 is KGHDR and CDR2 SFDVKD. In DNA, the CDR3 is TGTGCCACCAGTCTAATTTCTGGACAGCCTTACAATGAGCAGTTCTTC. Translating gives CATSLISGQPYNEQFF.

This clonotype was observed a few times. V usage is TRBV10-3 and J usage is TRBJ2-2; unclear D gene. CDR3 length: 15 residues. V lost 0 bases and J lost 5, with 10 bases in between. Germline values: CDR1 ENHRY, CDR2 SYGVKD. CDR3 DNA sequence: TGTGCCATCAGTGAGTCGAGTCATCGGACCGGGGAGCTGTTTTTT. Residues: CAISESSHRTGELFF.

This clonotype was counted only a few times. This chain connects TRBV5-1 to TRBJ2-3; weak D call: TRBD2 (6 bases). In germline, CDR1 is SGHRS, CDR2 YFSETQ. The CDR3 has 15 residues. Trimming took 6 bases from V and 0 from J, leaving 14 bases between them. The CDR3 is CASTPGGRSTDTQYF. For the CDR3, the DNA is TGCGCCAGCACCCCCGGGGGACGGAGCACAGATACGCAGTATTTT.

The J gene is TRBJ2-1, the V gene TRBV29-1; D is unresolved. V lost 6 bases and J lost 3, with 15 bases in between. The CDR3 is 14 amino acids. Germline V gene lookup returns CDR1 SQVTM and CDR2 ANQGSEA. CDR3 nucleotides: TGCAGCGTAGTGGCCCGGTTACTCTACAATGAGCAGTTCTTC. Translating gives CSVVARLLYNEQFF.

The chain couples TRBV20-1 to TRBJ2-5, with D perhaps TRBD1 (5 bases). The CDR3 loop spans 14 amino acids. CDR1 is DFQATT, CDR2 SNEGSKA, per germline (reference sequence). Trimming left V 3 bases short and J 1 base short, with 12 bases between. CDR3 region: CSARPPRGQETQYF. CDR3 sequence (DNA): TGCAGTGCTAGGCCACCTAGGGGCCAAGAGACCCAGTACTTC.

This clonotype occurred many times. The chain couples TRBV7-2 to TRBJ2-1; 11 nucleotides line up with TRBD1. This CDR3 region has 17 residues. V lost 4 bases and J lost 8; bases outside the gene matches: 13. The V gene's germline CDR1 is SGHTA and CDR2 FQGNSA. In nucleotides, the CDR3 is TGTGCCAGCAGCTCCAGTTCCGGGACAGGGGGGTTGTATGAGCAGTTCTTC. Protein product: CASSSSSGTGGLYEQFF.

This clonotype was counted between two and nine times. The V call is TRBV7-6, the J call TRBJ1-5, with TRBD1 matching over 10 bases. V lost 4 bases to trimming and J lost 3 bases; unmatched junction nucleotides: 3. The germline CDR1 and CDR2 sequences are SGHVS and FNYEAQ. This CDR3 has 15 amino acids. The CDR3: CASSSGTGANQPQHF. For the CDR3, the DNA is TGTGCCAGCAGCTCAGGGACAGGGGCCAATCAGCCCCAGCATTTT.

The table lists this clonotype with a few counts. For the CDR3, the DNA is TGCGCCAGCAGCTTTATCGGGGGTGATGGGCGAACTTTCTTT. It specifies CASSFIGGDGRTFF. V is TRBV5-1 and J is TRBJ1-1, with D perhaps TRBD1 (5 bases). The CDR3 is made up of 14 amino acids. V lost 2 bases to trimming and J lost 12 bases, with 20 bases between them. Germline assignment: CDR1 SGHRS and CDR2 YFSETQ.

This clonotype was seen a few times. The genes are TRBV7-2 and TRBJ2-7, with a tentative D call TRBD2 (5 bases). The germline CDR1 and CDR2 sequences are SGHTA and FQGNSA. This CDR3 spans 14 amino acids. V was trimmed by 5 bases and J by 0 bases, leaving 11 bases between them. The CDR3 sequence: CASSPLASSYEQYF. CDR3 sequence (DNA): TGTGCCAGCAGCCCCTTAGCGTCCTCCTACGAGCAGTACTTC.

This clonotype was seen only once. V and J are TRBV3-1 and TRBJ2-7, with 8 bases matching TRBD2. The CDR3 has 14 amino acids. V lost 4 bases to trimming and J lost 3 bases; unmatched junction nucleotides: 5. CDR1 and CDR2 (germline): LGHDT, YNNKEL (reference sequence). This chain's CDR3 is CASSPGTRFYEQYF. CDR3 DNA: TGTGCCAGCAGCCCTGGGACTAGATTCTACGAGCAGTACTTC.

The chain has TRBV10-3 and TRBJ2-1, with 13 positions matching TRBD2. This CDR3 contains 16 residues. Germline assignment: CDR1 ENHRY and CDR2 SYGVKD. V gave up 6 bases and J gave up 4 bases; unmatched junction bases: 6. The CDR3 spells CAIRDPGLAGYNEQFF. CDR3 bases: TGTGCCATCAGAGACCCGGGACTAGCGGGGTACAATGAGCAGTTCTTC.